What follows are 23 T cell receptor beta chains derived from one specimen sequenced in a study of Graves' ophthalmopathy and Graves' hyperthyroidism. Scientists amplified the TCR beta CDR3 regions from RNA transcripts. Following a first-round RT-PCR that used HTBI primers, a second-round multiplex PCR was carried out. TCRdb passed the multiplex PCR reads through MiXCR, listing each CDR3 protein once. The sample lists fewer than 650,000 distinct CDR3 sequences, 20% to 25% seen once, with roughly 6.9% in the top ten. The sequencing sample was made of peripheral blood. All receptors come from a woman aged 18 to 35 with stable Graves' hyperthyroidism. Some clones in this sample may be carry-over from other donors' samples.

This clonotype has more than one count but fewer than ten. This chain joins TRBV6-2 or TRBV6-3 and TRBJ1-2; no clear D. This CDR3 region has 12 residues. V was trimmed by 8 bases and J by 4 bases, leaving 11 bases between them. CDR1 is MNHEY, CDR2 SVGEGT, per germline. The CDR3 coding sequence is TGTGCCAGCGGTAAACTGAGCTATGGCTACACCTTC. Encoded protein: CASGKLSYGYTF.

The chain combines TRBV19 with TRBJ2-7; D tentatively reads TRBD1 or TRBD2 (5 bases each). Germline CDR1 reads LNHDA; CDR2 reads SQIVND (reference sequence). Deletions cut 0 bases from V and 2 bases from J, with 11 bases between. The CDR3 sequence is 15 residues long. CDR3 amino acids: CASSIEDRLTYEQYF. The CDR3 DNA follows: TGTGCCAGTAGTATAGAAGACAGACTAACCTACGAGCAGTACTTC.

There are a few counts of this clonotype. The chain carries TRBV15 and TRBJ2-1; 10 bases fit TRBD2. CDR3 length: 15 residues. V lost 1 base and J lost 12; bases outside the gene matches: 9. CDR1 and CDR2 (germline): LNHNV, YYDKDF (reference sequence). CDR3 DNA: TGTGCCACCAGCAGAGGAGCGGGAGGGTCCAGCGGGCAGTTCTTC. It encodes CATSRGAGGSSGQFF.

The CDR3 DNA reads TGCGCCAGCAGCCAACTCCCGGGACAGGGGGCGGGGGGGGCTTTCTTT. Protein product: CASSQLPGQGAGGAFF. The chain combines TRBV5-1 with TRBJ1-1; 12 positions match TRBD1. Trimming cost V 4 bases and J 11 bases; bases outside gene matches: 15. From germline, CDR1 is SGHRS and CDR2 YFSETQ. This CDR3 region has 16 residues.

There are many counts of this clonotype. The chain combines TRBV4-1 with TRBJ2-7; D gene unclear. Trimming left V 2 bases short and J 0 bases short, with 8 bases between. Germline V lookup: CDR1 MGHRA, CDR2 YSYEKL. The CDR3 contains 14 residues. CDR3 sequence (DNA): TGCGCCAGCAGCCAACTGCAGGTCTCCTACGAGCAGTACTTC. Amino acid sequence: CASSQLQVSYEQYF.

This clonotype has only a few counts. The V gene is TRBV12-3 or TRBV12-4, the J gene TRBJ1-5; D ambiguous. Trimming stripped 3 bases from V and 5 bases from J, with 11 bases between. This CDR3 is built from 14 residues. This CDR3 is CASSLVPGYQPQHF. DNA for the CDR3: TGTGCCAGCAGTTTGGTCCCAGGCTATCAGCCCCAGCATTTT.

This clonotype was seen many times. J is TRBJ1-5 and V is TRBV6-1; 9 bases are shared with TRBD1. Losses at the gene ends were 1 base for V and 6 bases for J; bases not matched to a gene: 7. This CDR3 is 16 amino acids long. CDR1 and CDR2 from the germline V gene are MNHNS and SASEGT. The CDR3 spells CASSEVYRGRGQPQHF. The CDR3 DNA reads TGTGCCAGCAGTGAAGTATACAGGGGGCGAGGTCAGCCCCAGCATTTT.

This clonotype was seen many times. This chain connects TRBV6-2 or TRBV6-3 to TRBJ2-5, with TRBD2 as a possible D gene (6 bases). Germline V gene data show CDR1 as MNHEY and CDR2 as SVGEGT. The CDR3 extends over 14 amino acids. Trimming took off 6 bases at V and 3 bases at J, with 14 bases between the two ends. The CDR3: CASRRDWRKETQYF. The CDR3 DNA sequence: TGTGCCAGCAGGCGGGACTGGAGAAAAGAGACCCAGTACTTC.

This rearrangement joins TRBV18 to TRBJ2-7; 13 bases match TRBD2. This CDR3 is 15 amino acids long. Germline V gives CDR1 KGHSH, CDR2 LQKENI. Trimming took 5 bases from V and 7 from J; bases not matched to a gene: 8. DNA of the CDR3: TGTGCCAGCTCATCGCGACTAGCGGGAGGAAGTGAGCAGTACTTC. Its translation: CASSSRLAGGSEQYF. The variable domain in full, completed from reference TRBV18 and TRBJ2-7, reads NAGVMQNPRHLVRRRGQEARLRCSPMKGHSHVYWYRQLPEEGLKFMVYLQKENIIDESGMPKERFSAEFPKEGPSILRIQQVVRGDSAAYFCASSSRLAGGSEQYFGPGTRLTVT.

V and J are TRBV11-3 and TRBJ1-6; TRBD1 aligns across 8 bases. Trimming cost V 6 bases and J 8 bases; bases outside gene matches: 6. CDR1 is SGHNT, CDR2 YENEEA, per germline. CDR3 size: 14 residues. CDR3 sequence: CASRPQGGDSPLHF. In nucleotides, the CDR3 is TGTGCCAGCAGACCACAGGGGGGAGATTCACCCCTCCACTTT.

This clonotype was counted many times. The V call is TRBV11-2, the J call TRBJ2-2, with TRBD2 as a possible D gene (6 bases). Germline CDR1 SGHAT, CDR2 FQNNGV. The CDR3 sequence is 18 residues long. Trimming shortened V by 3 bases and J by 4 bases, and 21 bases separated the two germline ends. This chain's CDR3 is CASSFPYGGVGITGELFF. Here the CDR3 DNA reads TGTGCCAGCAGCTTTCCCTACGGGGGAGTAGGAATCACCGGGGAGCTGTTTTTT.

V and J are TRBV28 and TRBJ2-1, with D possibly being TRBD1 (6 bases). The V and J ends lost 3 bases and 9 bases respectively, with 15 bases between them. From germline, CDR1 is MDHEN and CDR2 SYDVKM. The CDR3 covers 14 residues. In DNA, the CDR3 is TGTGCCAGCAGTTTCCAGGGGAAAGGTATTGAGCAGTTCTTC. The encoded protein is CASSFQGKGIEQFF.

This clonotype has a handful of counts. The rearrangement links TRBV6-2 or TRBV6-3 to TRBJ1-1; D unresolved. Germline-derived CDR1 and CDR2 are MNHEY and SVGEGT. With 4 bases removed from V and 4 bases from J, the gap between germline ends came to 13 bases. The CDR3 covers 14 residues. The CDR3 sequence: CASSLFEGSTEAFF. The CDR3 coding sequence is TGTGCCAGCAGTTTGTTTGAGGGTAGCACTGAAGCTTTCTTT.

This clonotype was counted ten times or more. This sequence joins TRBV7-2 and TRBJ2-7; the D is unclear. The CDR3 contains 15 residues. Germline V gene data show CDR1 as SGHTA and CDR2 as FQGNSA. Trimming left V 2 bases short and J 0 bases short, with 11 bases between. This CDR3 is CASSLLGSSSYEQYF. The CDR3 DNA sequence: TGTGCCAGCAGCTTATTGGGCAGTTCCTCCTACGAGCAGTACTTC.

The chain has TRBV12-5 and TRBJ1-5; no firm D call. The V gene's germline CDR1 is LGHNT and CDR2 FRNRAP. Trimming stripped 6 bases from V and 0 bases from J, with 9 bases between. The CDR3 extends over 14 amino acids. CDR3 in DNA: TGTGCTAGTGGGGACTCGGGTAGCAATCAGCCCCAGCATTTT. Its translation is CASGDSGSNQPQHF. The full variable domain, completed using reference TRBV12-5 and TRBJ1-5, is DARVTQTPRHKVTEMGQEVTMRCQPILGHNTVFWYRQTMMQGLELLAYFRNRAPLDDSGMPKDRFSAEMPDATLATLKIQPSEPRDSAVYFCASGDSGSNQPQHFGDGTRLSIL.

The V call is TRBV12-3 or TRBV12-4, the J call TRBJ2-5, with D perhaps matching TRBD1 (6 bases). Trimming cost V 4 bases and J 1 base, with 10 bases left between them. The CDR3 has 14 amino acids. The CDR3 coding sequence is TGTGCCAGCAGTTCCGACAGGTCCCAAGAGACCCAGTACTTC. Translating it yields CASSSDRSQETQYF.

This clonotype was recorded many times. This chain links TRBV20-1 with TRBJ2-4; D ambiguous. Trimming shortened V by 3 bases and J by 7 bases, and 10 bases separated the two germline ends. This CDR3 contains 12 residues. From germline, CDR1 is DFQATT and CDR2 SNEGSKA (reference sequence). In DNA, the CDR3 is TGCAGTGCTAGGGGTCATGGGAACATTCAGTACTTC. This sequence encodes CSARGHGNIQYF.

This clonotype has ten or more counts. The V and J genes are TRBV28 and TRBJ2-5, with D unclear. CDR1 and CDR2 (germline): MDHEN, SYDVKM. The ends were cut back, 3 bases at V and 3 bases at J, with 8 bases in the middle. The CDR3 loop spans 13 amino acids. The CDR3 DNA follows: TGTGCCAGCAGTTTTGTTTCGGAAGAGACCCAGTACTTC. This gives the protein CASSFVSEETQYF.

This clonotype was observed at least ten times. The chain couples TRBV11-1 to TRBJ1-1, with D unclear. Germline CDR1 SGHAT, CDR2 FQDESV (reference sequence). This CDR3 is built from 17 residues. Trimming stripped 5 bases from V and 5 bases from J, with 24 bases between. The CDR3 sequence: CASSGRGDLMGFTEAFF. As DNA, the CDR3 is TGTGCCAGCAGCGGACGAGGCGATTTGATGGGCTTTACTGAAGCTTTCTTT.

This clonotype was detected ten times or more. The chain has TRBV6-1 and TRBJ2-2; D remains unclear. V was trimmed by 7 bases and J by 7 bases, leaving 10 bases between them. The CDR3 has 12 residues. Germline V gene sequence: CDR1 MNHNS, CDR2 SASEGT. The CDR3 reads CASTERVGELFF. CDR3 coding DNA: TGTGCCAGCACCGAAAGGGTCGGGGAGCTGTTTTTT.

This clonotype was counted a few times. The J gene is TRBJ2-7, the V gene TRBV5-1, with D maybe TRBD1 (5 bases). The germline V gene has CDR1 SGHRS and CDR2 YFSETQ. Trimming left V 3 bases short and J 7 bases short, with 11 bases between. This CDR3 contains 12 residues. The CDR3: CASSSEGDEQYF. The CDR3 DNA follows: TGCGCCAGCAGCTCTGAAGGGGATGAGCAGTACTTC.

This clonotype came up many times. For the CDR3, the DNA is TGTGCCAGCAACTTCGGGGGGCTCCAAGAGACCCAGTACTTC. This gives the protein CASNFGGLQETQYF. The chain combines TRBV12-3 or TRBV12-4 with TRBJ2-5; TRBD2 is a possible D gene (7 bases). V was shortened by 7 bases and J by 1 base, with 13 bases between the two germline ends. The CDR3 is 14 residues long.

This clonotype occurred many times. This chain links TRBV25-1 with TRBJ1-2; D may be TRBD1 (6 bases). CDR3 length: 15 amino acids. Trimming took 1 base from V and 8 from J, leaving 17 bases between them. Germline V gives CDR1 MGHDK, CDR2 SYGVNS. The CDR3 DNA sequence: TGTGCCAGCAGTGAATTTCCAGGGGTGGTTGGGGGCTACACCTTC. Translated: CASSEFPGVVGGYTF.